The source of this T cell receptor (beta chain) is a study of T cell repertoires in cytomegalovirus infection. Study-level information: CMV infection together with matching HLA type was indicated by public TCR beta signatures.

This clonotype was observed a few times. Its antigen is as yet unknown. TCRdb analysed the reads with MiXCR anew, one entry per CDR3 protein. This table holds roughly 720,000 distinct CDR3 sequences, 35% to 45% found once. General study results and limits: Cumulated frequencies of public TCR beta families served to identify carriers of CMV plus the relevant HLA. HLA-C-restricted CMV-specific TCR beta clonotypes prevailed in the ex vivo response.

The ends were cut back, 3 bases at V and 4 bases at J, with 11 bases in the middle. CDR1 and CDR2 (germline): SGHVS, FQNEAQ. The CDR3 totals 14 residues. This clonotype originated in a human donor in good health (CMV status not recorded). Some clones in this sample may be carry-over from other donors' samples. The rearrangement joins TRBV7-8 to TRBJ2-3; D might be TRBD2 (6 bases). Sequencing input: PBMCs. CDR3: CASSLLGDSDTQYF. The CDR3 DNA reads TGTGCCAGCAGCTTGCTGGGGGACTCAGATACGCAGTATTTT.